These T cell receptor beta chains were read from a single sample in a study of shared clonotypes between healthy human individuals. This table comes from immunoSEQ multiplex PCR, and its TCRdb copy is limited to in-frame clones, with some not included. The profile shows 1 million to 1.2 million clones, roughly 77% of them singletons. The sequenced sample consisted of memory CD4+ T cells from PBMCs. All receptors derive from a man between 18 and 35 years old in good health. Some clones in this sample may be carry-over from other donors' samples. The CDR3 runs from the conserved cysteine through the conserved F or W. The D gene is left open where the match is weak. Rows give clone size only sometimes, using once, few, many, or a class for an expanded clone.

d_call,clone_size,v_call,j_call,cdr3_nt,cdr3_aa
-,-,TRBV4-3,TRBJ2-2,TGCGCCAGCAGCCAAGGCTCCTTTTGGGGGGCGAACACCGGGGAGCTGTTTTTT,CASSQGSFWGANTGELFF
-,many,TRBV18,TRBJ2-1,TGTGCCAGCTCACCTCCAACAGGGTTTGAGCAGTTCTTC,CASSPPTGFEQFF
-,-,TRBV7-2,TRBJ1-2,TGTGCCAGCAGTTGGGGCTCTAACTATGGCTACACCTTC,CASSWGSNYGYTF
-,-,TRBV5-1,TRBJ2-7,TGCGCCAGCAGAACCAGAGGGGACGACAACTCCTACGAGCAGTACTTC,CASRTRGDDNSYEQYF
TRBD1,-,TRBV7-3,TRBJ2-7,TGTGCCAGCAGCTTAATGGGACAGGGGGCCAACGAGCAGTACTTC,CASSLMGQGANEQYF
-,-,TRBV5-1,TRBJ2-3,TGCGCCAGCAGCCAGGTAGCAGGTACGCAGTATTTT,CASSQVAGTQYF
TRBD2,-,TRBV7-3,TRBJ2-3,TGTGCCAGCAGCTTCGGCGCTAGCGGGAGGACAGATACGCAGTATTTT,CASSFGASGRTDTQYF
-,-,TRBV6-5,TRBJ1-2,TGTGCCAGCAGTCCTCGATTGTCCTATGGCTACACCTTC,CASSPRLSYGYTF
TRBD2,-,TRBV29-1,TRBJ2-1,TGCAGCGTTGATGGGACTAGCGGGGGCAATGAGCAGTTCTTC,CSVDGTSGGNEQFF
TRBD1,-,TRBV5-1,TRBJ2-1,TGCGCCAGCACCGCCCTCGGGACAGGGAGGAGGAGTGAGCAGTTCTTC,CASTALGTGRRSEQFF
TRBD2,-,TRBV18,TRBJ2-7,TGTGCCAGCTCACCACAGACTAGCAACTCCTACGAGCAGTACTTC,CASSPQTSNSYEQYF
TRBD2,-,TRBV27,TRBJ2-1,TGTGCCAGCAGCCCATGGACTAGCGGGAGGGGTGAGCAGTTCTTC,CASSPWTSGRGEQFF
-,few,TRBV5-5,TRBJ2-1,TGTGCCAGCAGTGGCAATGAGCAGTTCTTC,CASSGNEQFF
TRBD1,few,TRBV2,TRBJ1-4,TGTGCCAGCGCTACAGGGGGCGCGTCGAATGAAAAACTGTTTTTT,CASATGGASNEKLFF
-,-,TRBV5-8,TRBJ1-2,TGTGCCAGCAGCTTGGCCAGAACAGCAATTCCTTCGGACTATGGCTACACCTTC,CASSLARTAIPSDYGYTF
-,-,TRBV7-2,TRBJ2-7,TGTGCCAGCAGCTTAGGTGATTTTCGGGGATACGAGCAGTACTTC,CASSLGDFRGYEQYF
-,-,TRBV5-4,TRBJ2-7,TGTGCCAGCAGCTTCACCCGGGGGAGTCTAGGCGAGCAGTACTTC,CASSFTRGSLGEQYF
TRBD2,-,TRBV25-1,TRBJ2-7,TGTGCCAGCAGAATAGCGGGAGGCCGGAGTGAGCAGTACTTC,CASRIAGGRSEQYF
-,-,TRBV5-4,TRBJ2-5,TGTGCCAGCAGCTTGGAGGCAGGGAGGCAAGAGACCCAGTACTTC,CASSLEAGRQETQYF
-,few,TRBV10-1,TRBJ1-4,TGCGCCAGACGCGGAAGGCAGGGCAGTGAAAAACTGTTTTTT,CARRGRQGSEKLFF
-,-,TRBV11-2,TRBJ1-4,TGTGCCAGCAGGCTACAGCTAGGAGGTGGGGGCACAACTAATGAAAAACTGTTTTTT,CASRLQLGGGGTTNEKLFF
TRBD1,once,TRBV14,TRBJ1-6,TGTGCCAGCAGCCAGGCCGGGACAGGGAGCTCACCCCTCCACTTT,CASSQAGTGSSPLHF
-,-,TRBV7-2,TRBJ2-5,TGTGCCAGCAGCTTAGTCGCAGGGATAGGGGAGACCCAGTACTTC,CASSLVAGIGETQYF
-,-,TRBV7-2,TRBJ1-5,TGTGCCAGCAGCCGGGAGAGCAATCAGCCCCAGCATTTT,CASSRESNQPQHF
-,-,TRBV6-5,TRBJ1-4,TGTGCCAGCAGTCCACGGGGGGGGCAAGGTGAAAAACTGTTTTTT,CASSPRGGQGEKLFF
TRBD1,-,TRBV7-2,TRBJ2-7,TGTGCCAGCAGCCCGGAGACAGGGCTCGAGCAGTACTTC,CASSPETGLEQYF
TRBD2,-,TRBV6-1,TRBJ2-7,TGTGCCAGCAGTCCTAGCGGGAGGGCCTCCTACGAGCAGTACTTC,CASSPSGRASYEQYF
TRBD1,-,TRBV5-6,TRBJ2-7,TGTGCCAGCAGCTTGGTAGGGGGACAGACCTACGAGCAGTACTTC,CASSLVGGQTYEQYF
TRBD1,few,TRBV4-1,TRBJ1-2,TGCGCCAGCAGCCTCAAGAGGCTTTGGGACAGGGATGAATCTGGCTACACCTTC,CASSLKRLWDRDESGYTF
-,-,TRBV30,TRBJ2-7,TGTGCCTGGAATTCTTTTGGAGGTGACGAGCAGTACTTC,CAWNSFGGDEQYF
-,-,TRBV4-2,TRBJ1-5,TGTGCCAGCAGCCAAGATCCCTGGGGGTATAGCAATCAGCCCCAGCATTTT,CASSQDPWGYSNQPQHF
TRBD2,few,TRBV27,TRBJ2-6,TGTGCCAGCAGTGGCGGGGGGTTCTCTGGGGCCAACGTCCTGACTTTC,CASSGGGFSGANVLTF
TRBD1,-,TRBV29-1,TRBJ1-2,TGCAGCGTTGAAGGCAGGGGGCTTAGCTATGGCTACACCTTC,CSVEGRGLSYGYTF
TRBD2,-,TRBV5-1,TRBJ2-1,TGCGCCAGCAGCCTCAGCGGGAGTCGGAACAATGAGCAGTTCTTC,CASSLSGSRNNEQFF
-,once,TRBV5-1,TRBJ2-1,TGCGCCAGCGGATGGGGGAACAATGAGCAGTTCTTC,CASGWGNNEQFF
-,-,TRBV27,TRBJ2-3,TGTGCCAGCAGTTTATCGGTTAGCACAGATACGCAGTATTTT,CASSLSVSTDTQYF
TRBD2,once,TRBV5-4,TRBJ2-4,TGTGCCAGCAGTCCACGACTAGCGGGAGGACTCAAAAACATTCAGTACTTC,CASSPRLAGGLKNIQYF
-,-,TRBV11-3,TRBJ2-1,TGTGCCAGCAGCTCAGGCCGTCGAAGCCTCTCCTACAATGAGCAGTTCTTC,CASSSGRRSLSYNEQFF
-,-,TRBV5-4,TRBJ2-5,TGTGCCAGCAGCTTGGAACTGGGGGAGACCCAGTACTTC,CASSLELGETQYF
TRBD1,many,TRBV7-8,TRBJ1-5,TGTGCCAGCAGTCCCCTGGGGACAGGGGTCCCCAATCAGCCCCAGCATTTT,CASSPLGTGVPNQPQHF
TRBD1,few,TRBV6-4,TRBJ1-5,TGTGCCAGCAGTGAGACAGGGGGGAGCAATCAGCCCCAGCATTTT,CASSETGGSNQPQHF
-,-,TRBV18,TRBJ2-7,TGTGCCAGCTCACCTGTACGGGAAGAGCAGTACTTC,CASSPVREEQYF